The T cell receptor (beta chain) under discussion was sequenced for a study of Ad26.COV2.S vaccination and SARS-CoV-2 variants. Treatment denoted: 15 to 20 received Ad26.COV2.S at low or high dose, single or two shots; roughly five received placebo; per-sample allocation not given. Day 63 following the first vaccine or placebo injection was when the samples were taken. The V segment lost 7 bases and the J segment 4 bases; nucleotides outside the gene matches: 18. The CDR3 is 17 residues long. CDR1 and CDR2 (germline): LNHDA, SQIVND (reference sequence). The table came from immunoSEQ multiplex PCR; TCRdb's copy has only in-frame clones and leaves some out. The sample has about 390,000 clones, 80% to 90% seen once.

The origin of this receptor is a person between 18 and 65 years old who received the Ad26.COV2.S COVID-19 vaccine or a placebo. This chain joins TRBV19 and TRBJ1-1; 7 nucleotides match TRBD1. The source was peripheral blood, collected in a trial of Ad26.COV2.S vaccine versus placebo. CDR3 loop: CASTPLKDRVWGTEAFF. Here the CDR3 DNA reads TGTGCCAGTACCCCACTGAAAGACAGGGTCTGGGGCACTGAAGCTTTCTTT. Looking up the rest from reference TRBV19 and TRBJ1-1 gives the full variable domain: DGGITQSPKYLFRKEGQNVTLSCEQNLNHDAMYWYRQDPGQGLRLIYYSQIVNDFQKGDIAEGYSVSREKKESFPLTVTSAQKNPTAFYLCASTPLKDRVWGTEAFFGQGTRLTVV.